This is a list of T cell receptor beta chains from one sample in a study of blood T cell repertoires in COVID-19. Data came from immunoSEQ multiplex PCR; TCRdb stores just in-frame clones and leaves some out. The sample contains almost 350,000 clones, roughly 90% of which appear only once. Sequences were obtained from PBMCs or T cells enriched from blood (not recorded which). The receptors stem from a woman between 25 and 40 years old who had been exposed to COVID-19. Each CDR3 is given with its conserved first and last residue. Fields, in order: V gene, D gene, clone size, J gene, CDR3 protein, CDR3 DNA. The D gene is left open where the match is weak. The size entry is marked missing in some rows and otherwise reads once, few, many or a size class.

>TRBV9|TRBD1|-|TRBJ2-2
CASSLTMTGTENTGELFF
TGTGCCAGCAGCCTCACTATGACCGGGACAGAGAACACCGGGGAGCTGTTTTTT
>TRBV21-1|-|-|TRBJ2-1
CASSKESGHPNNEQFF
TGTGCCAGCAGCAAAGAGTCGGGACATCCGAACAATGAGCAGTTCTTC
>TRBV4-1|TRBD1|few|TRBJ2-3
CASSKPGTGVADTQYF
TGCGCCAGCAGTAAACCCGGGACAGGCGTAGCAGATACGCAGTATTTT
>TRBV24-1|TRBD2|-|TRBJ2-5
CATSDPSGDQETQYF
TGTGCCACCAGTGATCCTAGCGGGGACCAAGAGACCCAGTACTTC
>TRBV3-1/TRBV3-2|TRBD1|once|TRBJ1-1
CASSARDRGTEAFF
TGTGCCAGCAGCGCGCGGGACAGGGGCACTGAAGCTTTCTTT
>TRBV3-1/TRBV3-2|TRBD2|once|TRBJ2-1
CASSRGTSGIGEQFF
TGTGCCAGCAGCCGCGGGACTAGCGGGATAGGAGAGCAGTTCTTC
>TRBV5-8|-|-|TRBJ1-3
CASDGGLGSSGNTIYF
TGTGCCAGCGACGGGGGACTTGGAAGCTCTGGAAACACCATATATTTT
>TRBV29-1|TRBD1|-|TRBJ1-2
CSVADDGEWRTGNYGYTF
TGCAGCGTAGCTGACGATGGGGAGTGGCGGACAGGGAACTATGGCTACACCTTC
>TRBV19|-|-|TRBJ1-1
CASSMGSYRGGNEAFF
TGTGCCAGTAGTATGGGATCCTACCGAGGGGGAAATGAAGCTTTCTTT
>TRBV13|-|-|TRBJ1-2
CASSLGFRPGETYGYTF
TGTGCCAGCAGCTTAGGCTTTAGGCCAGGGGAGACGTATGGCTACACCTTC
>TRBV28|TRBD1|-|TRBJ1-1
CASYQTGGRAFF
TGTGCCAGCTATCAGACAGGGGGCCGAGCTTTCTTT
>TRBV7-3|-|-|TRBJ2-3
CASSLLGRGSDTQYF
TGTGCCAGCAGCTTATTGGGCAGAGGGTCAGATACGCAGTATTTT